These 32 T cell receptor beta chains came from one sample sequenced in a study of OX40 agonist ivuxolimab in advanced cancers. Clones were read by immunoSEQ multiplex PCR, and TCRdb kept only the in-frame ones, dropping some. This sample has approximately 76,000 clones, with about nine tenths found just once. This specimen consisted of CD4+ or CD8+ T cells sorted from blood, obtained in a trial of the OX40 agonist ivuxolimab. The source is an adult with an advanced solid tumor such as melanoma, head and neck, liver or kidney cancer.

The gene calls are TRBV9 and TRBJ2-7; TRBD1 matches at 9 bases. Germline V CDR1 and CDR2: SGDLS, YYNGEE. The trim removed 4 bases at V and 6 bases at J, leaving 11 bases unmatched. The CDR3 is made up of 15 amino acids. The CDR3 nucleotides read TGTGCCAGCAGCCCATTGGACAGGGGAGGGCTCGAGCAGTACTTC. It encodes CASSPLDRGGLEQYF.

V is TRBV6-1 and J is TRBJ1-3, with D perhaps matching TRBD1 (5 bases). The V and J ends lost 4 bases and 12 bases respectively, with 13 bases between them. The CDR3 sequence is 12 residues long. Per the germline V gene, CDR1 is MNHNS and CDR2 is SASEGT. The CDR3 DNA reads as TGTGCCAGCAGTGCCCTTTCCGGGGGCATATATTTT. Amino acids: CASSALSGGIYF.

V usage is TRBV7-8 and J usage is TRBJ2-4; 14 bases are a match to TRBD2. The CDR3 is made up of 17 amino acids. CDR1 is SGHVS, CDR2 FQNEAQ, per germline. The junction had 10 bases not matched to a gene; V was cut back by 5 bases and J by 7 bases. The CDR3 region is CASSRRLAGGPSNIQYF. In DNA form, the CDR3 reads TGTGCCAGCAGCCGAAGACTAGCGGGAGGGCCGTCGAACATTCAGTACTTC.

The CDR3 region has the DNA TGTGCCATCAGTGCGGGGGCAGCAGGTTATGGCTACACCTTC. It yields the protein CAISAGAAGYGYTF. J is TRBJ1-2 and V is TRBV10-3; weak D call: TRBD1 (6 bases). There are 14 residues in the CDR3. Germline CDR1 is ENHRY and CDR2 is SYGVKD. V lost 4 bases to trimming and J lost 5 bases, with 14 bases between them.

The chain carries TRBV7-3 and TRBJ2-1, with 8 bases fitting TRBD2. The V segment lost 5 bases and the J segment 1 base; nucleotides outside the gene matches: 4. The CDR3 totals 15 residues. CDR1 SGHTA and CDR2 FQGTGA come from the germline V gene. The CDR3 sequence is CASSPGGGSYNEQFF. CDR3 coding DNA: TGTGCCAGCAGCCCCGGGGGGGGGTCCTACAATGAGCAGTTCTTC.

The CDR3 DNA is TGTGCCAGCAGCCTCGACAGGGTCTCCTATGGCTACACCTTC. It is translated as CASSLDRVSYGYTF. The chain couples TRBV5-4 to TRBJ1-2; 7 nucleotides match TRBD1. This CDR3 has 14 residues. The V segment lost 4 bases and the J segment 4 bases; nucleotides outside the gene matches: 7. The germline gives CDR1 SGHNT, CDR2 YYREEE (reference sequence).

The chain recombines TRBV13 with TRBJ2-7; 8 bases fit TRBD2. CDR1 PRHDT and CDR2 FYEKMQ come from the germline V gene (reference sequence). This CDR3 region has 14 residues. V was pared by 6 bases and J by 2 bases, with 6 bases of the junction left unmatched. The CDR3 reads CASRRGEGPYEQYF. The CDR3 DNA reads TGTGCCAGCAGGCGGGGGGAGGGCCCCTACGAGCAGTACTTC.

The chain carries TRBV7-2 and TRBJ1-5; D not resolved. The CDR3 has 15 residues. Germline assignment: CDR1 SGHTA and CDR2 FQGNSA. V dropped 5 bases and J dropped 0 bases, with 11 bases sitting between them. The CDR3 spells CASSPQAYSNQPQHF. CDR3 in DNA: TGTGCCAGCAGCCCCCAAGCATATAGCAATCAGCCCCAGCATTTT. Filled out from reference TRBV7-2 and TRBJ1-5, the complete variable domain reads GAGVSQSPSNKVTEKGKDVELRCDPISGHTALYWYRQSLGQGLEFLIYFQGNSAPDKSGLPSDRFSAERTGGSVSTLTIQRTQQEDSAVYLCASSPQAYSNQPQHFGDGTRLSIL.

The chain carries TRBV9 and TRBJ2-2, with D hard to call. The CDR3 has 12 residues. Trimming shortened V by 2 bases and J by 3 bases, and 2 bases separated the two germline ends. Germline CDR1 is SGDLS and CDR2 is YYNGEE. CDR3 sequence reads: CASSVYTGELFF. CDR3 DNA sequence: TGTGCCAGCAGCGTTTACACCGGGGAGCTGTTTTTT.

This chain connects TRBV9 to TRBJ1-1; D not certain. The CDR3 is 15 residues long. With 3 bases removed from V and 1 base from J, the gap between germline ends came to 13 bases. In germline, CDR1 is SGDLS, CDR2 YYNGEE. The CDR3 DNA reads TGTGCCAGCAGCGCCCTGCCTGCTGGGAACACTGAAGCTTTCTTT. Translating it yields CASSALPAGNTEAFF.

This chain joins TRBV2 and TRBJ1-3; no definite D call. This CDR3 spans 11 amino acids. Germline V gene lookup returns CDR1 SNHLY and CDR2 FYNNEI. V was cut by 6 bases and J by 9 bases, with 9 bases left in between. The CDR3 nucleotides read TGTGCCAGCAGAGAGAGGACCACCATATATTTT. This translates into CASRERTTIYF.

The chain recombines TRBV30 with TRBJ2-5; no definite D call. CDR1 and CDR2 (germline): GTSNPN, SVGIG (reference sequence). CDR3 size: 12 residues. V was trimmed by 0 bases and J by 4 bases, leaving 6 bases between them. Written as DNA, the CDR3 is TGTGCCTGGAGTGTATCAGGAGAGACCCAGTACTTC. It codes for CAWSVSGETQYF.

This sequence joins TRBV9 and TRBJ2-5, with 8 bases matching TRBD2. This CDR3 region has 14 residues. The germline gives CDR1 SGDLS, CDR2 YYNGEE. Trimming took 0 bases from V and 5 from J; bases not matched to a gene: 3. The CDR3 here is CASSVAGLAETQYF. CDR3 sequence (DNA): TGTGCCAGCAGCGTAGCCGGACTAGCTGAGACCCAGTACTTC.

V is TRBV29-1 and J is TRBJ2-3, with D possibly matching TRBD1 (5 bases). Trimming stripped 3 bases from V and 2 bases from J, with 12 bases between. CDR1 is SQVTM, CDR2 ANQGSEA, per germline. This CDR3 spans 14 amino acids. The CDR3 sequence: CSVEGQGYTDTQYF. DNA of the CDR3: TGCAGCGTTGAGGGTCAGGGATACACAGATACGCAGTATTTT.

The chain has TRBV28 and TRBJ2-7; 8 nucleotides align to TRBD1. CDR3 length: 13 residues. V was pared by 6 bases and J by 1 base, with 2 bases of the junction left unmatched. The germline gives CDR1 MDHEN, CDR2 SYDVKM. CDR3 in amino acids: CASRGQVSYEQYF. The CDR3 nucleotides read TGTGCCAGCAGGGGACAGGTTTCCTACGAGCAGTACTTC.

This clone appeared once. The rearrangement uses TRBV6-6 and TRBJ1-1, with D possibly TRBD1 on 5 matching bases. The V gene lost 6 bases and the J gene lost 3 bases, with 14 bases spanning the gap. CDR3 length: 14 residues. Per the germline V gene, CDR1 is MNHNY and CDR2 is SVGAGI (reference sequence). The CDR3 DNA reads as TGTGCCAGCAGCCTTCAGGGTGTCGACACTGAAGCTTTCTTT. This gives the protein CASSLQGVDTEAFF.

The CDR3 DNA follows: TGTGCCTGGAGTGTACTTCGGACTAAAATTGCCTACGAGCAGTACTTC. Its translation is CAWSVLRTKIAYEQYF. The chain links TRBV30 to TRBJ2-7, with D possibly matching TRBD2 (6 bases). Trimming took 0 bases from V and 2 from J, leaving 17 bases between them. Germline assignment: CDR1 GTSNPN and CDR2 SVGIG (reference sequence). The CDR3 sequence is 16 residues long.

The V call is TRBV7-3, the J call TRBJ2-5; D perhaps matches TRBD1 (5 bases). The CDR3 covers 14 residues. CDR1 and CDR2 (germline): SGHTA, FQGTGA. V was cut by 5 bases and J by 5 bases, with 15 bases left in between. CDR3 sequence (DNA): TGTGCCAGCAGCCCCGCAGGGTTAGGGGAGACCCAGTACTTC. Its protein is CASSPAGLGETQYF.

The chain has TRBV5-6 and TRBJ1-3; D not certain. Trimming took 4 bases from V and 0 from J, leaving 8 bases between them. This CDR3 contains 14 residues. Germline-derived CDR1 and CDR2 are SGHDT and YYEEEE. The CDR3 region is CASSATISGNTIYF. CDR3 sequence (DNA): TGTGCCAGCAGCGCGACCATCTCTGGAAACACCATATATTTT. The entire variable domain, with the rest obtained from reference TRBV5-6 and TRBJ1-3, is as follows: DAGVTQSPTHLIKTRGQQVTLRCSPKSGHDTVSWYQQALGQGPQFIFQYYEEEERQRGNFPDRFSGHQFPNYSSELNVNALLLGDSALYLCASSATISGNTIYFGEGSWLTVV.

The CDR3 nucleotides read TGTGCCAGCAGCTTAAACTCCTACGAGCAGTACTTC. It is translated as CASSLNSYEQYF. The chain couples TRBV7-6 to TRBJ2-7, with no clear D. Per germline, CDR1 SGHVS and CDR2 FNYEAQ. The V end lost 2 bases, the J end lost 0 bases, and 2 bases lay between the germline ends. The CDR3 covers 12 residues.

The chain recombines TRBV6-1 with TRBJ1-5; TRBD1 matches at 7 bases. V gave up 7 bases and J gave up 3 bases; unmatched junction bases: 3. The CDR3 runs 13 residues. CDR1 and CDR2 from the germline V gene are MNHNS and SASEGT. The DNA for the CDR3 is TGTGCCAGCAAGGGGACAGCCAATCAGCCCCAGCATTTT. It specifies CASKGTANQPQHF.

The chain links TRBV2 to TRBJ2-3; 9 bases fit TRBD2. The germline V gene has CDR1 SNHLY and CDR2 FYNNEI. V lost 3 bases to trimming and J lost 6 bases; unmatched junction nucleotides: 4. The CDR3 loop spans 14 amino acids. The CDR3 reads CASSDYSGRDTQYF. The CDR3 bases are TGTGCCAGCAGTGATTACAGCGGGAGGGATACGCAGTATTTT.

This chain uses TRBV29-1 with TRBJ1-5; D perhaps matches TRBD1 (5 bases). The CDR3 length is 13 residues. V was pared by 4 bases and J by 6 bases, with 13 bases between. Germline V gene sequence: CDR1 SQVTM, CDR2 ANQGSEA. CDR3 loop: CSVGGQGTQPQHF. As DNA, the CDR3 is TGCAGCGTTGGGGGTCAGGGCACTCAGCCCCAGCATTTT.

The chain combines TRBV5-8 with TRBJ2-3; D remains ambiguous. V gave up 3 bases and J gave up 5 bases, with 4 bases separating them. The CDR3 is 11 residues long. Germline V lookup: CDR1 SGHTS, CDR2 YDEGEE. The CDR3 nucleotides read TGTGCCAGCAGCTGGGAAGATACGCAGTATTTT. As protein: CASSWEDTQYF.

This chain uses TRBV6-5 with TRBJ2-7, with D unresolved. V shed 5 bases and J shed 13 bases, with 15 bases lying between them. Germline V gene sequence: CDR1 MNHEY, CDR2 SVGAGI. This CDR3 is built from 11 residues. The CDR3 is CASSESIWLYF. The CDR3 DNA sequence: TGTGCCAGCAGTGAAAGTATATGGCTCTACTTC.

The CDR3 nucleotides are TGTGCCAGCAGTCCGGGGGGCATCGGCAATGAGCAGTTCTTC. Its protein product is CASSPGGIGNEQFF. V usage is TRBV6-6 and J usage is TRBJ2-1; a possible D gene is TRBD2 (7 bases). Between the trimmed V and J ends, which lost 5 bases and 6 bases, there was a span of 14 bases. CDR3 length: 14 amino acids. Germline-derived CDR1 and CDR2 are MNHNY and SVGAGI (reference sequence).

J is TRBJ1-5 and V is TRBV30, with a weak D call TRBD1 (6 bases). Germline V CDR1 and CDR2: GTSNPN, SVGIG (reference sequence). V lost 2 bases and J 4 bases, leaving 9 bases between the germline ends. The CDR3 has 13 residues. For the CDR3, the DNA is TGTGCCTGGAGTACGGGACAAAATCAGCCCCAGCATTTT. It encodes CAWSTGQNQPQHF.

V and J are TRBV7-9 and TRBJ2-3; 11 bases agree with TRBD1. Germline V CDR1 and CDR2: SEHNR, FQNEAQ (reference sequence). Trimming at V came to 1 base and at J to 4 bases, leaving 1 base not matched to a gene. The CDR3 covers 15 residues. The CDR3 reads CASSLGTGGPDTQYF. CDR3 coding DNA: TGTGCCAGCAGCTTAGGGACAGGGGGCCCAGATACGCAGTATTTT. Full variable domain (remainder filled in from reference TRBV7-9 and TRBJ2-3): DTGVSQNPRHKITKRGQNVTFRCDPISEHNRLYWYRQTLGQGPEFLTYFQNEAQLEKSRLLSDRFSAERPKGSFSTLEIQRTEQGDSAMYLCASSLGTGGPDTQYFGPGTRLTVL.

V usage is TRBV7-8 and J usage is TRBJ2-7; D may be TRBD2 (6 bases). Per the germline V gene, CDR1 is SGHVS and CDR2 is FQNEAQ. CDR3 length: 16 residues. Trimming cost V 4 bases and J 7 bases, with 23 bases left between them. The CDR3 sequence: CASSSAAYGGRGEQYF. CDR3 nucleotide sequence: TGTGCCAGCAGCTCCGCCGCCTATGGGGGGAGAGGTGAGCAGTACTTC.

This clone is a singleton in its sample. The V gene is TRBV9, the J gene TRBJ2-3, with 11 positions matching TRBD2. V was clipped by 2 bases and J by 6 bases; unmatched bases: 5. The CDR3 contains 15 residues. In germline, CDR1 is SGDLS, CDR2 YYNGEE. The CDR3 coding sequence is TGTGCCAGCAGCGTTCTAGCGGGGGGCGGGGATACGCAGTATTTT. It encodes CASSVLAGGGDTQYF. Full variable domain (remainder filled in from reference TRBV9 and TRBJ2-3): DSGVTQTPKHLITATGQRVTLRCSPRSGDLSVYWYQQSLDQGLQFLIQYYNGEERAKGNILERFSAQQFPDLHSELNLSSLELGDSALYFCASSVLAGGGDTQYFGPGTRLTVL.

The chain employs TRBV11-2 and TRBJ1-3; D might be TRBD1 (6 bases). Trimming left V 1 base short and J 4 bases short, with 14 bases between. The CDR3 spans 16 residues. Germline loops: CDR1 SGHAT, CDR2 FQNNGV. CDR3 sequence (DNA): TGTGCCAGCAGCTTAGTGGCAGGGGCGGGAGGAAACACCATATATTTT. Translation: CASSLVAGAGGNTIYF. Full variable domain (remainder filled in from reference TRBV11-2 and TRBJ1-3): EAGVAQSPRYKIIEKRQSVAFWCNPISGHATLYWYQQILGQGPKLLIQFQNNGVVDDSQLPKDRFSAERLKGVDSTLKIQPAKLEDSAVYLCASSLVAGAGGNTIYFGEGSWLTVV.

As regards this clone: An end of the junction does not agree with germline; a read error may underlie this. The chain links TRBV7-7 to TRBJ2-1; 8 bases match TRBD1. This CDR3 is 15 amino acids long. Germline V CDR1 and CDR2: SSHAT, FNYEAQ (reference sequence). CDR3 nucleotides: TGTGCTAGCAGCACCGGACAGGGCGGTAGGAATGAGCAGTTCTTC. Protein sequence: CASSTGQGGRNEQFF.